This entry lists 8 T cell receptor beta chains sequenced from one sample in a study of T-cell memory formation after mild COVID-19. TCRdb reprocessed the 5' RACE reads via MiXCR and lists one record per CDR3 protein. The data hold under 300,000 distinct CDR3 sequences, with roughly 8.2% observed a single time. Sequencing input: PBMCs or a T cell subset sorted from them (not recorded which). Receptors were obtained from a man in his late teens or twenties who had mild COVID-19 (a few samples of this study predate the infection). Cell type and time point are not known.

This clonotype was seen repeatedly, ten times or more. The chain employs TRBV5-1 and TRBJ1-1; possible D gene TRBD1, 6 bases. The CDR3 is 16 residues long. Trimming pared 1 base from V and 4 bases from J, leaving 17 bases between. CDR1 is SGHRS, CDR2 YFSETQ, per germline. This CDR3 is CASSLLKRQGPTEAFF. The DNA of the CDR3 is TGCGCCAGCAGCTTGCTTAAGAGGCAGGGGCCCACTGAAGCTTTCTTT. Based on the CDR3 plus reference TRBV5-1 and TRBJ1-1, the full variable domain is KAGVTQTPRYLIKTRGQQVTLSCSPISGHRSVSWYQQTPGQGLQFLFEYFSETQRNKGNFPGRFSGRQFSNSRSEMNVSTLELGDSALYLCASSLLKRQGPTEAFFGQGTRLTVV.

This clonotype turned up a few times. The rearrangement uses TRBV12-3 or TRBV12-4 and TRBJ2-1; TRBD1 aligns across 10 bases. Losses at the gene ends were 4 bases for V and 7 bases for J; bases not matched to a gene: 10. This CDR3 has 16 amino acids. CDR3 region: CASSSGRQGARNEQFF. The CDR3 nucleotides read TGTGCCAGCAGTTCCGGACGACAGGGGGCCCGGAATGAGCAGTTCTTC.

In its sample, this clonotype was seen many times. The chain joins TRBV20-1 to TRBJ2-7; 7 positions match TRBD1. Germline V lookup: CDR1 DFQATT, CDR2 SNEGSKA (reference sequence). With 3 bases clipped from V and 6 bases from J, the junction kept 11 bases outside the gene matches. This CDR3 spans 14 amino acids. The CDR3 region is CSARSDRVESEQYV. The CDR3 bases are TGCAGTGCTAGGAGCGACAGGGTCGAGAGCGAGCAGTACGTC.

There are many counts of this clonotype. The chain uses TRBV9 and TRBJ2-5, with D unclear. CDR3 length: 15 amino acids. The V end was cut by 0 bases, the J end by 5 bases, with 14 bases between. The germline V gene encodes CDR1 SGDLS and CDR2 YYNGEE. The CDR3 nucleotides are TGTGCCAGCAGCGTAGGTGTGCTTCCCGGTGAGACCCAGTACTTC. Translated, it gives CASSVGVLPGETQYF. The full variable domain, with the rest looked up from reference TRBV9 and TRBJ2-5, is DSGVTQTPKHLITATGQRVTLRCSPRSGDLSVYWYQQSLDQGLQFLIQYYNGEERAKGNILERFSAQQFPDLHSELNLSSLELGDSALYFCASSVGVLPGETQYFGPGTRLLVL.

This chain links TRBV9 with TRBJ1-4, with D possibly matching TRBD1 (6 bases). Germline V gives CDR1 SGDLS, CDR2 YYNGEE. Between the trimmed V and J ends, which lost 3 bases and 5 bases, there was a span of 11 bases. The CDR3 extends over 14 amino acids. The CDR3 DNA follows: TGTGCCAGCAGCGCCGGGACACCGAATGAAAAACTGTTTTTT. Its translation is CASSAGTPNEKLFF.

This sequence joins TRBV20-1 and TRBJ2-3, with 9 bases aligning to TRBD2. This CDR3 has 13 amino acids. The V gene end was trimmed by 5 bases and the J gene end by 4 bases; junction bases not matched to a gene: 4. Germline lookup yields CDR1 DFQATT and CDR2 SNEGSKA (reference sequence). CDR3: CSALAGEPDTQYF. The CDR3 DNA follows: TGCAGTGCTTTAGCGGGGGAGCCAGATACGCAGTATTTT.

In this sample, this clonotype turned up many times. The chain is built from TRBV7-2 and TRBJ2-2; TRBD2 agrees at 8 bases. With 4 bases clipped from V and 3 bases from J, the junction kept 4 bases outside the gene matches. This CDR3 is built from 15 residues. Looked up from germline, CDR1 is SGHTA and CDR2 is FQGNSA. The CDR3 bases are TGTGCCAGCAGCTCTGCGGGGGGCTACACCGGGGAGCTGTTTTTT. This gives the protein CASSSAGGYTGELFF. The full variable domain, rest sourced from reference TRBV7-2 and TRBJ2-2, is GAGVSQSPSNKVTEKGKDVELRCDPISGHTALYWYRQSLGQGLEFLIYFQGNSAPDKSGLPSDRFSAERTGGSVSTLTIQRTQQEDSAVYLCASSSAGGYTGELFFGEGSRLTVL.

This clonotype came up many times. The rearrangement uses TRBV12-3 or TRBV12-4 and TRBJ1-6; TRBD1 matches 8 bases. V shed 1 base and J 9 bases; nucleotides not matched to a gene: 5. The CDR3 sequence is 15 residues long. In DNA form, the CDR3 reads TGTGCCAGCAGTTTAGGAGGGACAGGCTTTTCACCCCTCCACTTT. Translated, it gives CASSLGGTGFSPLHF.